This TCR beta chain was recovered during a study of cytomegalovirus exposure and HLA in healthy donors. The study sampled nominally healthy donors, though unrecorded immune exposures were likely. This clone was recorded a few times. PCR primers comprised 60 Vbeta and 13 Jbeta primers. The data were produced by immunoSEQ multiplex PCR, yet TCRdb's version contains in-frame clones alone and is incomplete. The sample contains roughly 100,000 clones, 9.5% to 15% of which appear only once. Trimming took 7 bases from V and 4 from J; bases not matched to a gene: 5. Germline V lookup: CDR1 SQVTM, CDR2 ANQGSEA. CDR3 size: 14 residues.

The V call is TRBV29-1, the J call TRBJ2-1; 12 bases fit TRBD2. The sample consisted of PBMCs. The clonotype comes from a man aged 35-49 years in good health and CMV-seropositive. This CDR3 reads CSGTTSGRYNEQFF. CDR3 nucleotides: TGCAGCGGCACGACTAGCGGGAGATACAATGAGCAGTTCTTC.